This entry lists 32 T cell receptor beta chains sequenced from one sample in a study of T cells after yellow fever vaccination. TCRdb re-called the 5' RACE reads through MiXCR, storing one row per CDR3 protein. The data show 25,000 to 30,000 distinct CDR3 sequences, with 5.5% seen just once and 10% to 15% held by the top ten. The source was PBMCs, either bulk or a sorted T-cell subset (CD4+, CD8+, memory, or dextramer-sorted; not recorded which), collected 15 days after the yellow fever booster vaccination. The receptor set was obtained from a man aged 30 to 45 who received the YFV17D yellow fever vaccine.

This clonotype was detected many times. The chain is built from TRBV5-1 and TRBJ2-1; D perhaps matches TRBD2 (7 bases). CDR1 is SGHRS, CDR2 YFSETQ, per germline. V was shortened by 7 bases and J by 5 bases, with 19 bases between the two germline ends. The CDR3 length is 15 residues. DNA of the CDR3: TGCGCCAGCTCTCCCACAGGGAGGGGGGACAATGAGCAGTTCTTC. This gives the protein CASSPTGRGDNEQFF.

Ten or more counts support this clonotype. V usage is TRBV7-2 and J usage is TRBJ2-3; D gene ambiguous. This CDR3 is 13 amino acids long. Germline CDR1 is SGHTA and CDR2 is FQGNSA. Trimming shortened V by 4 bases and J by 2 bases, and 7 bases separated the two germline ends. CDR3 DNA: TGTGCCAGCAGCTCCCTGAACACAGATACGCAGTATTTT. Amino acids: CASSSLNTDTQYF.

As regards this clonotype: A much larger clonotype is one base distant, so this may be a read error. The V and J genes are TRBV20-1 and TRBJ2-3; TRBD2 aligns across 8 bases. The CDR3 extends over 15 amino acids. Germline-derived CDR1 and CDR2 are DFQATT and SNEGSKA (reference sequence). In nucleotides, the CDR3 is TGCAGTGCTAGCCGCGGGGGGCAGCCCGCAGATGCGCAGTATTTT. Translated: CSASRGGQPADAQYF.

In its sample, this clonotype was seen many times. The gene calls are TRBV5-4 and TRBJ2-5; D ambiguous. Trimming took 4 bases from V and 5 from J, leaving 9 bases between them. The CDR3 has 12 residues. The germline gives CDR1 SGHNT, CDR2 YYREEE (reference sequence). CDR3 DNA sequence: TGTGCCAGCAGCCCCCTAGGGGAGACCCAGTACTTC. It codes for CASSPLGETQYF.

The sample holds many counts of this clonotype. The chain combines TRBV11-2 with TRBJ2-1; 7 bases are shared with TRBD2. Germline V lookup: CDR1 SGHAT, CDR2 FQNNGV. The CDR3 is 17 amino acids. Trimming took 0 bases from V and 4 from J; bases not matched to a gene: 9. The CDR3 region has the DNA TGTGCCAGCAGCTTAGACCAGCGGGGAGTGGTGTACAATGAGCAGTTCTTC. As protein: CASSLDQRGVVYNEQFF.

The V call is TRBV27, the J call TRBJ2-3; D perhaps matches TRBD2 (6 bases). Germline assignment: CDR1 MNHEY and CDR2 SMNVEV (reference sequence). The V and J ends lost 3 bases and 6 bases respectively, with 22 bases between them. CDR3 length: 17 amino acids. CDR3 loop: CASSFRALAQNLDTQYF. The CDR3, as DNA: TGTGCCAGCAGTTTCCGGGCCCTAGCGCAAAACTTGGATACGCAGTATTTT.

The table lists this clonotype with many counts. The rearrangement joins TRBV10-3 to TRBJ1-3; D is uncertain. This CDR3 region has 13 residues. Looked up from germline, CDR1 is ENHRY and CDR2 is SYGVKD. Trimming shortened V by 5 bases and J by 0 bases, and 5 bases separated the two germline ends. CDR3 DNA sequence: TGTGCCATCAGTTACAGCTCTGGAAACACCATATATTTT. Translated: CAISYSSGNTIYF.

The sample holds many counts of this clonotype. The CDR3, as DNA: TGTGCCAGCACCTACCCTCCACTCTACAATGAGCAGTTCTTC. Its protein product is CASTYPPLYNEQFF. This sequence joins TRBV7-2 and TRBJ2-1, with D unclear. In germline, CDR1 is SGHTA, CDR2 FQGNSA. V was clipped by 7 bases and J by 3 bases, with 13 bases between them. The CDR3 loop spans 14 amino acids.

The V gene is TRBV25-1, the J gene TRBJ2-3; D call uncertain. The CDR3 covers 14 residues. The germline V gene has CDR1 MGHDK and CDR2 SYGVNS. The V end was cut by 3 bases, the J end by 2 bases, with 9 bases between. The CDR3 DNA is TGTGCCAGCAGTGACCTAAGCCTCACAGATACGCAGTATTTT. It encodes CASSDLSLTDTQYF.

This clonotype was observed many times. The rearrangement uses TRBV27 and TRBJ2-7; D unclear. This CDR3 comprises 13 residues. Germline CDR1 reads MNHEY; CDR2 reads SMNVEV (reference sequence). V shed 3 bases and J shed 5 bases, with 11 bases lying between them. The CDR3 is CASSFSAWHEQYF. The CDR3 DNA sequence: TGTGCCAGCAGTTTTTCGGCGTGGCACGAGCAGTACTTC.

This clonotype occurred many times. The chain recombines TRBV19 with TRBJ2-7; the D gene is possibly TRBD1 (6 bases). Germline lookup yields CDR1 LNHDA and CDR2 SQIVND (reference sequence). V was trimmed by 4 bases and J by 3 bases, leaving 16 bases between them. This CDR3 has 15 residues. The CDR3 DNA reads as TGTGCCAGTAGTACAAACAGGGTAAAGAGCTACGAGCAGTACTTC. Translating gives CASSTNRVKSYEQYF.

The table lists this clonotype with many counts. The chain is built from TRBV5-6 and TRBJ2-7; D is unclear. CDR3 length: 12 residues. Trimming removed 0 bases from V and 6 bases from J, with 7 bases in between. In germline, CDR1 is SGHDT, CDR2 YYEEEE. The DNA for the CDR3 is TGTGCCAGCAGCTTGGTCCGGAGCGAGCAGTACTTC. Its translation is CASSLVRSEQYF.

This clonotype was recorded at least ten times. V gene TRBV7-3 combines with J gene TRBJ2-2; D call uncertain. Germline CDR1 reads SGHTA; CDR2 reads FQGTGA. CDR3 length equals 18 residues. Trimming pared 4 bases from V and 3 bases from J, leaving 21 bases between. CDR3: CASSSLNPRGRDTGELFF. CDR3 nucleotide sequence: TGTGCCAGCAGCTCACTCAACCCACGAGGACGGGACACCGGGGAGCTGTTTTTT.

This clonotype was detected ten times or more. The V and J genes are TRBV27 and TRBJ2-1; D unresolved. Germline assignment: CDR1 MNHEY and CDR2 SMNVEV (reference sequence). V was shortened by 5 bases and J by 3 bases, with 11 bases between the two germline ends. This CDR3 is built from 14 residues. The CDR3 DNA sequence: TGTGCCAGCAGTCCTGATCCCGGCTACAATGAGCAGTTCTTC. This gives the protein CASSPDPGYNEQFF.

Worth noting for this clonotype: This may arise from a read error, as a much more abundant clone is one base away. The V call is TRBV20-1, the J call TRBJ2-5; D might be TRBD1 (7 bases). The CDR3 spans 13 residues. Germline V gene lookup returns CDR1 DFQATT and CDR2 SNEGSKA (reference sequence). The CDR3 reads CCAIHRGGKTQYF. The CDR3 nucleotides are TGCTGTGCTATACACAGGGGCGGGAAGACCCAGTACTTC.

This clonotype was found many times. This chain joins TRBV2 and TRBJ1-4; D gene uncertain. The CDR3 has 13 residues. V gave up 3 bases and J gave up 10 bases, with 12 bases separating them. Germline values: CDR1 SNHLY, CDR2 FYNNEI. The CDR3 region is CASSDRAYGKLFF. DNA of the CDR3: TGTGCCAGCAGTGATCGGGCCTATGGAAAACTGTTTTTT.

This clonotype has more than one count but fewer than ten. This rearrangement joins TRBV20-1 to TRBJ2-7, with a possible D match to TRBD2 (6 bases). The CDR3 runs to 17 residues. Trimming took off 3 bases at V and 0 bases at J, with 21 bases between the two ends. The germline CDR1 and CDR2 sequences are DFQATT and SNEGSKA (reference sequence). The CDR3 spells CSASSLASSGSSYEQYF. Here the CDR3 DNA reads TGCAGTGCTAGTTCTCTAGCGTCCTCGGGGAGCTCCTACGAGCAGTACTTC.

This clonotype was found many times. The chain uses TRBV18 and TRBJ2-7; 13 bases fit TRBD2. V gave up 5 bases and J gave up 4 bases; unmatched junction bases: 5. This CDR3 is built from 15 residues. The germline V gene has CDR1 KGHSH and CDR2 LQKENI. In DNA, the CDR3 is TGTGCCAGCTCAGGTGGGACTAGCGGGGTTTACGAGCAGTACTTC. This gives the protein CASSGGTSGVYEQYF. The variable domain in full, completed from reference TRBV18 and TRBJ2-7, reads NAGVMQNPRHLVRRRGQEARLRCSPMKGHSHVYWYRQLPEEGLKFMVYLQKENIIDESGMPKERFSAEFPKEGPSILRIQQVVRGDSAAYFCASSGGTSGVYEQYFGPGTRLTVT.

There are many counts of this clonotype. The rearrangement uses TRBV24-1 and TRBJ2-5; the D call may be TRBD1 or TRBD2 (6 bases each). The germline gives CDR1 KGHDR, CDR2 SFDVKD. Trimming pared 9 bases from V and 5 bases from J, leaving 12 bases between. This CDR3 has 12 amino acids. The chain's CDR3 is CATASGAETQYF. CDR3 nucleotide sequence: TGTGCCACCGCCTCGGGGGCGGAGACCCAGTACTTC.

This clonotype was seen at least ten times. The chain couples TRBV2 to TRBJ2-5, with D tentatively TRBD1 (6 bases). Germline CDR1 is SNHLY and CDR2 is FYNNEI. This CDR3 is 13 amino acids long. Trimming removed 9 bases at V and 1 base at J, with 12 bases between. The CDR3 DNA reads TGTGCCAGGACTGGGGGCCTCCAAGAGACCCAGTACTTC. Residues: CARTGGLQETQYF.

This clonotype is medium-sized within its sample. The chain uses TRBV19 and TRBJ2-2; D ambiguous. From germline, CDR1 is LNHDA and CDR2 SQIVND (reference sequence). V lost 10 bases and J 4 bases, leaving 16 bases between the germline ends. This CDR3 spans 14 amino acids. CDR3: CATRRAPGTGELFF. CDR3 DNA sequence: TGTGCCACTAGACGGGCGCCGGGCACCGGGGAGCTGTTTTTT.

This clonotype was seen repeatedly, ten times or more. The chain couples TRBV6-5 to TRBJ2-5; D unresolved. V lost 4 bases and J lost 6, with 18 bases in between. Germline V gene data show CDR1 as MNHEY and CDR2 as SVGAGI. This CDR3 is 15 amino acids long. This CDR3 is CASSSPSTATKTQYF. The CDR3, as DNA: TGTGCCAGCAGTTCACCCTCGACTGCAACAAAGACCCAGTACTTC.

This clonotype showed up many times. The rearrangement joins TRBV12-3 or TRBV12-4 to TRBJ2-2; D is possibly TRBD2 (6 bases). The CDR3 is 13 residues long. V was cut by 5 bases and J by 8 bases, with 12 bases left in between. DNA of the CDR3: TGTGCCAGCAGTAAAGCGGGCTCAGGGGAGCTGTTTTTT. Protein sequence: CASSKAGSGELFF.

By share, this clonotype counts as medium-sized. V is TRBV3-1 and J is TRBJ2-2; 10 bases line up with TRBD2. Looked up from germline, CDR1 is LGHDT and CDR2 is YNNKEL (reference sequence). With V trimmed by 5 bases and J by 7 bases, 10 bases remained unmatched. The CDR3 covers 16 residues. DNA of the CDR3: TGTGCCAGCAGCGAAACTAGCGGGACACGTGGCGGGGAGCTGTTTTTT. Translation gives CASSETSGTRGGELFF.

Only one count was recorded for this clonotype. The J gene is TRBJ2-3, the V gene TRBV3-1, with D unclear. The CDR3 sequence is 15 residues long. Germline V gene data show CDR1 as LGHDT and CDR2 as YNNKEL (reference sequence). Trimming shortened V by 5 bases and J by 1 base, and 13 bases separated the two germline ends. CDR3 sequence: CASSKPGPGTDTQYF. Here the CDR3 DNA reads TGTGCCAGCAGCAAGCCGGGCCCCGGCACAGATACGCAGTATTTT.

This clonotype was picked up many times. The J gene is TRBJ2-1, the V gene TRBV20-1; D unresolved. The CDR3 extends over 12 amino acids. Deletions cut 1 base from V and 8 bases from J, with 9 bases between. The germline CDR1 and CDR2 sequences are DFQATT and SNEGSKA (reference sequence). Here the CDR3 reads CSARGVSYEQFF. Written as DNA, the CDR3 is TGCAGTGCTAGAGGGGTTAGCTATGAGCAGTTCTTC.

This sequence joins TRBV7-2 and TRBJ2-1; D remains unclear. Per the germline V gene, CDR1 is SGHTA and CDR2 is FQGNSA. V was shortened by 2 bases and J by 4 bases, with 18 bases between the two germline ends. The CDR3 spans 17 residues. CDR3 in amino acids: CASSLQAPLLGYNEQFF. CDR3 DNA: TGTGCCAGCAGCTTACAGGCTCCCCTGCTGGGGTACAATGAGCAGTTCTTC. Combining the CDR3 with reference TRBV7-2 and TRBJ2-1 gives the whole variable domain GAGVSQSPSNKVTEKGKDVELRCDPISGHTALYWYRQSLGQGLEFLIYFQGNSAPDKSGLPSDRFSAERTGGSVSTLTIQRTQQEDSAVYLCASSLQAPLLGYNEQFFGPGTRLTVL.

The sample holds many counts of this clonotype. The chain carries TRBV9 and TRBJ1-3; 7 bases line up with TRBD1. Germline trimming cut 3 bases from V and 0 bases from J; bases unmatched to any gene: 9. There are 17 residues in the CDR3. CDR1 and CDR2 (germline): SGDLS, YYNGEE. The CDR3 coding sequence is TGTGCCAGCAGCGCGGAGGGACAGCGTTTCTCTGGAAACACCATATATTTT. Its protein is CASSAEGQRFSGNTIYF.

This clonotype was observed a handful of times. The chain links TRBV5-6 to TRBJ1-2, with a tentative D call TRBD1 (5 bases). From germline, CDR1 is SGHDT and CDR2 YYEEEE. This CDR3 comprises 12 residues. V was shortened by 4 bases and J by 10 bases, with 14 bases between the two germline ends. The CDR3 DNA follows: TGTGCCAGCAGCCGCGGTGCAGGGTACTACACCTTC. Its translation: CASSRGAGYYTF.

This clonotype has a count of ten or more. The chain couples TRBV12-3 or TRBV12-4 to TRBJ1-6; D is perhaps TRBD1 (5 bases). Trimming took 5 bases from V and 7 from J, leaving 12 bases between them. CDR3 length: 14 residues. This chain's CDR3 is CASSTGTGNSPLHF. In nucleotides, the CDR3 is TGTGCCAGCAGTACGGGGACGGGGAATTCACCCCTCCACTTT.

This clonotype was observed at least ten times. The CDR3 DNA follows: TGTGCCAGCAGTCCGGGGGGCTCCTACAATGAGCAGTTCTTC. It codes for CASSPGGSYNEQFF. V usage is TRBV7-6 and J usage is TRBJ2-1; 7 nucleotides agree with TRBD2. V lost 6 bases and J lost 0; bases outside the gene matches: 2. CDR3 length: 14 amino acids. Looked up from germline, CDR1 is SGHVS and CDR2 is FNYEAQ.

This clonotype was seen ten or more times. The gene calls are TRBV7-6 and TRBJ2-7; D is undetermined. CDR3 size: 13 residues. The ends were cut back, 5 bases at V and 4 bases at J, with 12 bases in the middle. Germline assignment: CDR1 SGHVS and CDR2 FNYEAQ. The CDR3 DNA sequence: TGTGCCAGCAGCGCAGACGATGGGTACGAGCAGTACTTC. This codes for CASSADDGYEQYF.